The clone carrying this T cell receptor (beta chain) was found many times. Used for diagnoses were clinical symptoms, serum thyroxine and TRAb, thyroid ultrasound and orbital computed tomography. Source material for PBMCs was about 10 ml fresh peripheral blood. These data are taken from a study of T cells in Graves' hyperthyroidism and ophthalmopathy. Unmatched junction bases numbered 6, after V lost 4 bases and J lost 10 bases. Germline CDR1 is DFQATT and CDR2 is SNEGSKA (reference sequence). The CDR3 covers 14 residues. RNA transcripts provided the source from which TCR beta CDR3 regions were amplified. TCR CDR3 underwent first-round RT-PCR with the HTBI primer set. From the multiplex PCR reads, TCRdb called clonotypes with MiXCR, one entry per CDR3 protein. The data show a few hundred thousand distinct CDR3 sequences, approximately 14% seen once.

The sample was blood. The chain has TRBV20-1 and TRBJ2-1, with 14 bases identical to TRBD2. The TCR was taken from a woman between 25 and 40 years old with Graves' hyperthyroidism. CDR3 sequence reads: CSATPGLAGVEQFF. As DNA, the CDR3 is TGCAGTGCTACGCCGGGACTAGCGGGAGTGGAGCAGTTCTTC.